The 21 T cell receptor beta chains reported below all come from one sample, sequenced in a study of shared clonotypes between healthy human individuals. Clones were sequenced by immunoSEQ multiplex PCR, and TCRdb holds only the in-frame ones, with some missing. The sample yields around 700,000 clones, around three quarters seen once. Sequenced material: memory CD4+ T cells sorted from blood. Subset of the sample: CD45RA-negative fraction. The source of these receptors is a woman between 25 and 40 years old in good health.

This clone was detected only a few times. The CDR3 DNA reads TGCGCCAGCAGCTTCACCGGGGTAGCGGGAGGTCAAGAGACCCAGTACTTC. Its translation: CASSFTGVAGGQETQYF. The chain has TRBV5-1 and TRBJ2-5, with 10 bases fitting TRBD2. The CDR3 runs to 17 residues. The V gene's germline CDR1 is SGHRS and CDR2 YFSETQ. Unmatched junction bases numbered 9, after V lost 2 bases and J lost 2 bases.

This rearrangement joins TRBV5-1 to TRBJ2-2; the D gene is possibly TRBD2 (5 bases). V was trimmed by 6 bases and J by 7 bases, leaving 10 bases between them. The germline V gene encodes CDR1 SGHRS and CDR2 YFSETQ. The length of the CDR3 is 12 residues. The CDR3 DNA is TGCGCCAGCACCGAAGGAGGCGGGGAGCTGTTTTTT. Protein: CASTEGGGELFF.

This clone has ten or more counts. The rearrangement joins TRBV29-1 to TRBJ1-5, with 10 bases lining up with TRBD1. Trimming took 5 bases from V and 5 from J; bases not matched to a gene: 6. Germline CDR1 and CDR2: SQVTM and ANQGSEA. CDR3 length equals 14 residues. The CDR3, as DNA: TGCAGCGTTCGGGACAGGGGATGGGATCAGCCCCAGCATTTT. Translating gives CSVRDRGWDQPQHF.

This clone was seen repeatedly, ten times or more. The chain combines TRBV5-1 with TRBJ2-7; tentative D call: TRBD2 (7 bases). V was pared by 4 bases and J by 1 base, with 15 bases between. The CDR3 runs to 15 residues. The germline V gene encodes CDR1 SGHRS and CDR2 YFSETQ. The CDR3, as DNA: TGCGCCAGCAGCAAGGGACTACAGGGATCCTACGAGCAGTACTTC. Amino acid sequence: CASSKGLQGSYEQYF.

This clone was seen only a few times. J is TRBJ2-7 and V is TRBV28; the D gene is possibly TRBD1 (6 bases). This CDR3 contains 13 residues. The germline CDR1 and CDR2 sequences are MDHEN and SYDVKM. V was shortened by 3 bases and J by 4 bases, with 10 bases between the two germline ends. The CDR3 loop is CASSFTGRYEQYF. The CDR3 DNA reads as TGTGCCAGCAGTTTTACAGGGCGGTACGAGCAGTACTTC.

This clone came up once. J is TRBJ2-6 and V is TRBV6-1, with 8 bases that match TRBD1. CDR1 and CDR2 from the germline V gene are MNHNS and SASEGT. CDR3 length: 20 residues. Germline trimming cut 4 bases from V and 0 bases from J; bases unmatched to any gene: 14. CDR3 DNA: TGTGCCAGCAGTGGCACCCCCTCGGGAACAGGGGGCTCTGGGGCCAACGTCCTGACTTTC. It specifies CASSGTPSGTGGSGANVLTF.

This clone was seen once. CDR3 bases: TGTGCCAGCAGCTTAGGGATATCGGGGAGGGCCTACGAGCAGTACTTC. Amino acid sequence: CASSLGISGRAYEQYF. The chain uses TRBV7-2 and TRBJ2-7; TRBD2 aligns across 7 bases. Germline values: CDR1 SGHTA, CDR2 FQGNSA. The V segment lost 1 base and the J segment 2 bases; nucleotides outside the gene matches: 8. This CDR3 is 16 amino acids long.

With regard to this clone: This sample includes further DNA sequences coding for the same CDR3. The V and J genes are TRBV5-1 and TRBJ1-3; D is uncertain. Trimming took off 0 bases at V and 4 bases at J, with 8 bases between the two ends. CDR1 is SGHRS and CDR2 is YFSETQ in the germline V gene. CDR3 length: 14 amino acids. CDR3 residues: CASSLGTSGNTIYF. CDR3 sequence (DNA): TGCGCCAGCAGCTTGGGGACCTCGGGAAACACCATATATTTT.

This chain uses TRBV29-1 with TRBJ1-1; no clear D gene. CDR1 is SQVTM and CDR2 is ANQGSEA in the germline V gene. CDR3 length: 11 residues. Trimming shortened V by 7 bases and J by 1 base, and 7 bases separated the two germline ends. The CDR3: CSAWANTEAFF. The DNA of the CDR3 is TGCAGCGCTTGGGCGAACACTGAAGCTTTCTTT.

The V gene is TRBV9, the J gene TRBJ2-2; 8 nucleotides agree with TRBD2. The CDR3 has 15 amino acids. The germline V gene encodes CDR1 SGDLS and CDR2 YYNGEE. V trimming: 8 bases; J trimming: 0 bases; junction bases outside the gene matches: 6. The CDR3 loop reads CASKREGSNTGELFF. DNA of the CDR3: TGTGCCAGTAAACGGGAGGGGTCGAACACCGGGGAGCTGTTTTTT.

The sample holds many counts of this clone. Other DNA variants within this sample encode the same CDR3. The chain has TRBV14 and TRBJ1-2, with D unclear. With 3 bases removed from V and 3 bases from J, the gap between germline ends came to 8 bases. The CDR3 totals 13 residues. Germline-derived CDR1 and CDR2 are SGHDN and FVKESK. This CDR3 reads CASSQGLDYGYTF. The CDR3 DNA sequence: TGTGCCAGCAGCCAGGGTTTGGACTATGGCTACACCTTC.

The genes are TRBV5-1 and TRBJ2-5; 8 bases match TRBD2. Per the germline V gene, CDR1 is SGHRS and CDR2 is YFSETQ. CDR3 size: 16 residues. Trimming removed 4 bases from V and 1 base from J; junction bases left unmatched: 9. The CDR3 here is CASSGMWTSRQETQYF. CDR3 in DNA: TGCGCCAGCAGCGGAATGTGGACTAGCCGCCAAGAGACCCAGTACTTC.

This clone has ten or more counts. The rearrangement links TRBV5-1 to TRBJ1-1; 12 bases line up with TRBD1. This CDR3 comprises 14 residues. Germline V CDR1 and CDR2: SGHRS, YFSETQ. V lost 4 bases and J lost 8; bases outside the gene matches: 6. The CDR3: CASSVGTGGVEAFF. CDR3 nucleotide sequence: TGCGCCAGCAGCGTAGGGACAGGGGGCGTAGAAGCTTTCTTT.

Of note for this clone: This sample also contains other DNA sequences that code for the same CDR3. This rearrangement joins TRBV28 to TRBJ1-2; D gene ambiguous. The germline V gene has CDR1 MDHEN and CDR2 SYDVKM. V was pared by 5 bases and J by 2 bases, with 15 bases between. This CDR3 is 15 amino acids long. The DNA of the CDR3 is TGTGCCAGCAGTCGTCCGGGCCCCACAAACTATGGCTACACCTTC. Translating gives CASSRPGPTNYGYTF.

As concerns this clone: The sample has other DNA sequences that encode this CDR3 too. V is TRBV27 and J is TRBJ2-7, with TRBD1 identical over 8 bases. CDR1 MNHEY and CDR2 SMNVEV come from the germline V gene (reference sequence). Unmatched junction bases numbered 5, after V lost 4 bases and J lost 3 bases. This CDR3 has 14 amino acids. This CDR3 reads CASSSDRGGYEQYF. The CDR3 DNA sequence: TGTGCCAGCAGTTCAGACAGGGGAGGCTACGAGCAGTACTTC.

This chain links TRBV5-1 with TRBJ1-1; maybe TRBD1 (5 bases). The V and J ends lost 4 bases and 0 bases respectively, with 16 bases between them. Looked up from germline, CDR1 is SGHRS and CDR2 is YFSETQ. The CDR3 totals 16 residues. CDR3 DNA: TGCGCCAGCAGCCCCCGGGGGGGTGAGGTGAACACTGAAGCTTTCTTT. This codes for CASSPRGGEVNTEAFF.

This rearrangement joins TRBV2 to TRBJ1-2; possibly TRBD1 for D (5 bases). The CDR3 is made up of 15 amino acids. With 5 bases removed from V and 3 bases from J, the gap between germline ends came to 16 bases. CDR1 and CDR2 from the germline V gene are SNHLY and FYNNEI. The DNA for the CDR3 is TGTGCCAGCAGTTATTCCCCCGGGACCGACTATGGCTACACCTTC. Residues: CASSYSPGTDYGYTF.

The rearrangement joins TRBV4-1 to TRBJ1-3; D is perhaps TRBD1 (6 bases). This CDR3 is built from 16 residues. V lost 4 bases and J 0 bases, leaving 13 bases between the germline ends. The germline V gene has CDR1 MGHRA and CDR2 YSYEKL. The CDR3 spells CASSRTDRSSGNTIYF. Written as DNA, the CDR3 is TGCGCCAGCAGCCGGACAGACCGAAGCTCTGGAAACACCATATATTTT.

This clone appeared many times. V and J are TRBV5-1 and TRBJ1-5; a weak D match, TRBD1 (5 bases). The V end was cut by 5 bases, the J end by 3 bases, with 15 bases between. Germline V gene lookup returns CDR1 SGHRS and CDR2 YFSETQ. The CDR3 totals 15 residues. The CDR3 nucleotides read TGCGCCAGCAGGGAAGGTATTGGGGCCAATCAGCCCCAGCATTTT. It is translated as CASREGIGANQPQHF.

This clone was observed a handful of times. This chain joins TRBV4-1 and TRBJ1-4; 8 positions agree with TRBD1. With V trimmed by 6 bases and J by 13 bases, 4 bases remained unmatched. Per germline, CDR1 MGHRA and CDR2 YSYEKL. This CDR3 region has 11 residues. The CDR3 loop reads CASSRDRRLFF. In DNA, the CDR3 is TGCGCCAGCAGTCGGGACAGGAGACTGTTTTTT.

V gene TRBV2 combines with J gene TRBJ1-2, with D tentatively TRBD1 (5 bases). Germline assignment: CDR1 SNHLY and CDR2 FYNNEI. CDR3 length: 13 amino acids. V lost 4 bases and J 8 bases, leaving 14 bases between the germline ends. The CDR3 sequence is CASSATVREGYTF. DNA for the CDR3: TGTGCCAGCAGTGCGACAGTCCGGGAAGGCTACACCTTC.